Below, 9 T cell receptor beta chains from the same sample are listed, as sequenced in a study of cytomegalovirus exposure and HLA in healthy donors. Clones were read by immunoSEQ multiplex PCR, and TCRdb kept only the in-frame ones, dropping some. The data show about 240,000 clones, approximately 86% seen once. The sequenced sample consisted of PBMCs. Receptor source: a woman in her 30s in good health and CMV-seropositive.

The chain uses TRBV6-1 and TRBJ2-6; D is undetermined. The germline V and J ends were trimmed by 3 bases and 1 base, with 10 bases remaining between them. The CDR3 sequence is 16 residues long. CDR1 and CDR2 from the germline V gene are MNHNS and SASEGT. The chain's CDR3 is CASSDPNRSGANVLTF. DNA of the CDR3: TGTGCCAGCAGTGACCCAAATCGGTCTGGGGCCAACGTCCTGACTTTC.

This chain connects TRBV5-1 to TRBJ2-7; D is uncertain. The CDR3 spans 13 residues. CDR1 and CDR2 (germline): SGHRS, YFSETQ. Trimming shortened V by 0 bases and J by 3 bases, and 7 bases separated the two germline ends. This chain's CDR3 is CASSLGQDYEQYF. The CDR3 DNA sequence: TGCGCCAGCAGCTTGGGCCAGGACTACGAGCAGTACTTC.

The V gene is TRBV19, the J gene TRBJ2-2; 11 bases match TRBD2. The CDR3 runs to 18 residues. Germline CDR1 and CDR2: LNHDA and SQIVND (reference sequence). The J segment lost 3 bases and the V segment lost 1 base, leaving 7 bases of the junction unmatched. In DNA, the CDR3 is TGTGCCAGTAGTATAGCCGCTAGCGGGAGGCGGTACACCGGGGAGCTGTTTTTT. Translating gives CASSIAASGRRYTGELFF. The whole variable domain, remainder taken from reference TRBV19 and TRBJ2-2, is DGGITQSPKYLFRKEGQNVTLSCEQNLNHDAMYWYRQDPGQGLRLIYYSQIVNDFQKGDIAEGYSVSREKKESFPLTVTSAQKNPTAFYLCASSIAASGRRYTGELFFGEGSRLTVL.

This clone was recorded a few times. This chain joins TRBV9 and TRBJ2-1; TRBD2 matches 7 bases. J lost 2 bases, V lost 4 bases, and 6 bases had no gene match. This CDR3 region has 15 residues. CDR1 SGDLS and CDR2 YYNGEE come from the germline V gene. The CDR3 loop reads CASSPPLAAYNEQFF. CDR3 DNA: TGTGCCAGCAGCCCCCCCCTAGCGGCCTACAATGAGCAGTTCTTC.

J is TRBJ1-2 and V is TRBV1; TRBD1, the table's D call, was not compared with the DNA. TRBV1 is termed a pseudogene. The CDR3 covers 17 residues. The CDR3 spells CTSSPYPQGTIPYGYTF. The DNA for the CDR3 is TGCACCAGCAGCCCTTATCCACAGGGGACGATCCCCTATGGCTACACCTTC.

The V gene is TRBV5-1, the J gene TRBJ2-3; the D gene is possibly TRBD2 (6 bases). The V and J ends lost 3 bases and 3 bases respectively, with 8 bases between them. Germline V gene data show CDR1 as SGHRS and CDR2 as YFSETQ. This CDR3 is 13 amino acids long. The CDR3 region is CASSSGVTDTQYF. The CDR3 DNA sequence: TGCGCCAGCAGCTCGGGGGTTACAGATACGCAGTATTTT.

With regard to this clone: This specimen includes other DNA sequences encoding the same CDR3. The chain joins TRBV15 to TRBJ2-2; D not resolved. Germline CDR1 reads LNHNV; CDR2 reads YYDKDF (reference sequence). The V and J ends lost 5 bases and 0 bases respectively, with 4 bases between them. The CDR3 extends over 13 amino acids. DNA of the CDR3: TGTGCCACCAGCGCGACGAACACCGGGGAGCTGTTTTTT. Its translation is CATSATNTGELFF.

The V gene is TRBV6-5, the J gene TRBJ2-7, with 11 positions matching TRBD2. The germline CDR1 and CDR2 sequences are MNHEY and SVGAGI. The CDR3 is made up of 16 amino acids. V lost 0 bases, J lost 0 bases, and 1 base stayed unmatched. This CDR3 reads CASSYSTSGSSYEQYF. In DNA, the CDR3 is TGTGCCAGCAGTTACTCAACTAGCGGGAGCTCCTACGAGCAGTACTTC.

In this sample, this clone turned up once. The chain carries TRBV28 and TRBJ1-1; D not certain. The CDR3 is made up of 12 amino acids. V shed 1 base and J shed 4 bases, with 4 bases lying between them. CDR1 MDHEN and CDR2 SYDVKM come from the germline V gene. The CDR3 DNA sequence: TGTGCCAGCAGTTTATCCGGCACTGAAGCTTTCTTT. It translates to CASSLSGTEAFF.